What follows are 30 T cell receptor beta chains derived from one specimen sequenced in a study of cytomegalovirus exposure and HLA in healthy donors. The PCR ran on 60 Vbeta and 13 Jbeta primers. Sequencing was performed with immunoSEQ multiplex PCR; in TCRdb, only in-frame clones are kept and a portion is missing. Its table records under 95,000 clones. Sequenced material: PBMCs. These receptors all stem from a female donor in good health and CMV-seropositive.

V is TRBV11-3 and J is TRBJ2-5; TRBD2 might be the D (6 bases). Between the trimmed V and J ends, which lost 4 bases and 1 base, there was a span of 13 bases. This CDR3 region has 15 residues. Germline V gene sequence: CDR1 SGHNT, CDR2 YENEEA. The CDR3 nucleotides read TGTGCCAGCAGCTCTCGGACTACCCCCCAAGAGACCCAGTACTTC. It encodes CASSSRTTPQETQYF. Variable domain in full (rest from reference TRBV11-3 and TRBJ2-5): EAGVVQSPRYKIIEKKQPVAFWCNPISGHNTLYWYLQNLGQGPELLIRYENEEAVDDSQLPKDRFSAERLKGVDSTLKIQPAELGDSAVYLCASSSRTTPQETQYFGPGTRLLVL.

The rearrangement uses TRBV6-5 and TRBJ1-3; no clear D. V lost 7 bases and J lost 0, with 7 bases in between. This CDR3 is 13 amino acids long. The germline CDR1 and CDR2 sequences are MNHEY and SVGAGI. CDR3 DNA: TGTGCCAGCAAACTTCACTCTGGAAACACCATATATTTT. As protein: CASKLHSGNTIYF.

This rearrangement joins TRBV19 to TRBJ2-2; maybe TRBD2 (6 bases). The CDR3 is 14 amino acids. Trimming removed 4 bases from V and 1 base from J, with 7 bases in between. Germline V gene sequence: CDR1 LNHDA, CDR2 SQIVND (reference sequence). The CDR3 sequence: CASSTGGNTGELFF. CDR3 nucleotides: TGTGCCAGTAGTACCGGGGGGAACACCGGGGAGCTGTTTTTT.

This chain connects TRBV28 to TRBJ2-7; D not resolved. CDR1 and CDR2 (germline): MDHEN, SYDVKM. V lost 3 bases and J lost 3, with 12 bases in between. This CDR3 region has 14 residues. The DNA of the CDR3 is TGTGCCAGCAGTTTTGGGCACGCCGTCTACGAGCAGTACTTC. Its protein product is CASSFGHAVYEQYF.

The chain joins TRBV7-2 to TRBJ2-7; D call uncertain. Germline V gene lookup returns CDR1 SGHTA and CDR2 FQGNSA. The CDR3 loop spans 14 amino acids. Deletions cut 5 bases from V and 7 bases from J, with 18 bases between. The CDR3 region has the DNA TGTGCCAGCAGCACACCGGCAAACAGTGGGGAGCAGTACTTC. Translating it yields CASSTPANSGEQYF.

As to this clone: The CDR3 end shows no conserved phenylalanine or tryptophan, and so a read error is likely. Because the CDR3's place on the DNA is in doubt, the DNA is left out and the CDR3 is given as listed by TCRdb. The chain joins TRBV6-6 to TRBJ2-7; TRBD2, the D gene given by the table, was not confirmed from the DNA. Germline values: CDR1 MNHNY, CDR2 SVGAGI (reference sequence). The CDR3 spans 14 amino acids, including both terminal residues. CDR3 amino acids: CASSYSGLAETLSN.

The V and J genes are TRBV4-1 and TRBJ2-7; 9 nucleotides agree with TRBD2. CDR3 size: 15 residues. Germline V gene lookup returns CDR1 MGHRA and CDR2 YSYEKL. The trim removed 1 base at V and 4 bases at J, leaving 5 bases unmatched. The CDR3 nucleotides are TGCGCCAGCAGCCAAGGTCCTAGCGGGACTTACGAGCAGTACTTC. It is translated as CASSQGPSGTYEQYF.

This sequence joins TRBV2 and TRBJ2-2, with D possibly being TRBD1 (6 bases). The CDR3 length is 14 residues. Trimming pared 7 bases from V and 2 bases from J, leaving 11 bases between. Germline V gives CDR1 SNHLY, CDR2 FYNNEI. The CDR3 sequence is CASTRGRNTGELFF. In DNA, the CDR3 is TGTGCCAGCACGAGGGGGAGAAACACCGGGGAGCTGTTTTTT.

The J gene is TRBJ2-7, the V gene TRBV6-1; the match to TRBD1 covers 10 bases. This CDR3 contains 15 residues. V lost 2 bases to trimming and J lost 2 bases; unmatched junction nucleotides: 3. Germline assignment: CDR1 MNHNS and CDR2 SASEGT. The CDR3 loop reads CASSETGQGAYEQYF. CDR3 DNA: TGTGCCAGCAGTGAAACTGGACAGGGGGCCTACGAGCAGTACTTC.

The chain is built from TRBV4-2 and TRBJ2-7, with D maybe TRBD1 (6 bases). The V gene lost 1 base and the J gene lost 4 bases, with 17 bases spanning the gap. In germline, CDR1 is LGHNA, CDR2 YNFKEQ. There are 16 residues in the CDR3. The CDR3 DNA sequence: TGTGCCAGCAGCCAAGCAGACTCCGACAGGCGGTACGAGCAGTACTTC. As protein: CASSQADSDRRYEQYF.

The chain employs TRBV7-2 and TRBJ1-2; 7 nucleotides match TRBD1. The CDR3 has 15 amino acids. Per the germline V gene, CDR1 is SGHTA and CDR2 is FQGNSA. V was pared by 3 bases and J by 1 base, with 5 bases of the junction left unmatched. The DNA for the CDR3 is TGTGCCAGCAGCTTTTCAGGGGGAAATAACTATGGCTACACCTTC. It yields the protein CASSFSGGNNYGYTF.

The chain recombines TRBV5-6 with TRBJ2-5; 7 bases align to TRBD1. The germline V gene encodes CDR1 SGHDT and CDR2 YYEEEE. The CDR3 is 13 amino acids. Trimming took 1 base from V and 5 from J; bases not matched to a gene: 2. CDR3: CASSLTGDETQYF. The CDR3, as DNA: TGTGCCAGCAGCTTGACAGGGGATGAGACCCAGTACTTC. The whole variable domain, filled in from reference TRBV5-6 and TRBJ2-5, reads DAGVTQSPTHLIKTRGQQVTLRCSPKSGHDTVSWYQQALGQGPQFIFQYYEEEERQRGNFPDRFSGHQFPNYSSELNVNALLLGDSALYLCASSLTGDETQYFGPGTRLLVL.

The V call is TRBV2, the J call TRBJ2-7; possible D gene TRBD2, 6 bases. The CDR3 is 15 amino acids. In germline, CDR1 is SNHLY, CDR2 FYNNEI. Trimming pared 5 bases from V and 5 bases from J, leaving 19 bases between. CDR3 in DNA: TGTGCCAGCAGTCTCCTCACGGGAGTGGAGAACGAGCAGTACTTC. Its translation is CASSLLTGVENEQYF.

This chain links TRBV29-1 with TRBJ2-5, with D maybe TRBD1 (5 bases). This CDR3 is built from 13 residues. The V end was cut by 1 base, the J end by 3 bases, with 9 bases between. Germline V gene data show CDR1 as SQVTM and CDR2 as ANQGSEA. The DNA of the CDR3 is TGCAGCGTTGAAGGAACAGGTGAAGAGACCCAGTACTTC. Translation gives CSVEGTGEETQYF.

About this clone: This specimen includes other DNA sequences encoding the same CDR3. The chain links TRBV5-6 to TRBJ1-2; D is uncertain. CDR3 length: 14 amino acids. Per germline, CDR1 SGHDT and CDR2 YYEEEE. V gave up 0 bases and J gave up 4 bases, with 10 bases separating them. The CDR3 is CASSLVSGTYGYTF. The CDR3 coding sequence is TGTGCCAGCAGCTTGGTCAGCGGAACCTATGGCTACACCTTC.

The chain links TRBV5-1 to TRBJ2-1, with TRBD2 identical over 8 bases. This CDR3 contains 16 residues. In germline, CDR1 is SGHRS, CDR2 YFSETQ. Losses at the gene ends were 0 bases for V and 4 bases for J; bases not matched to a gene: 6. The CDR3 coding sequence is TGCGCCAGCAGCTTGGTTTTAGCGGGGAATTACAATGAGCAGTTCTTC. This sequence encodes CASSLVLAGNYNEQFF.

The J gene is TRBJ1-2, the V gene TRBV18; 7 positions match TRBD1. The V gene's germline CDR1 is KGHSH and CDR2 LQKENI. The CDR3 is 15 amino acids. V was clipped by 3 bases and J by 2 bases; unmatched bases: 6. CDR3 in DNA: TGTGCCAGCTCACCGAAGGGGGCCCTAAACTATGGCTACACCTTC. As protein: CASSPKGALNYGYTF.

This rearrangement joins TRBV5-5 to TRBJ1-5; no clear D. This CDR3 comprises 17 residues. V lost 2 bases to trimming and J lost 7 bases, with 22 bases between them. Germline loops: CDR1 SGHKS, CDR2 YYEKEE (reference sequence). The CDR3 bases are TGTGCCAGCAGCTTCTCCAACCGGGTGACCCCTACCCAGCCCCAGCATTTT. This encodes CASSFSNRVTPTQPQHF.

The gene calls are TRBV5-1 and TRBJ2-5, with unresolved D. V was pared by 0 bases and J by 1 base, with 7 bases between. Germline CDR1 is SGHRS and CDR2 is YFSETQ. The CDR3 length is 14 residues. CDR3 in amino acids: CASSLAGSQETQYF. The CDR3 DNA reads as TGCGCCAGCAGCTTGGCAGGCAGCCAAGAGACCCAGTACTTC. The variable domain in full, completed from reference TRBV5-1 and TRBJ2-5, reads KAGVTQTPRYLIKTRGQQVTLSCSPISGHRSVSWYQQTPGQGLQFLFEYFSETQRNKGNFPGRFSGRQFSNSRSEMNVSTLELGDSALYLCASSLAGSQETQYFGPGTRLLVL.

The rearrangement links TRBV5-1 to TRBJ2-3, with 12 positions matching TRBD2. This CDR3 is built from 17 residues. The germline V gene has CDR1 SGHRS and CDR2 YFSETQ. V shed 1 base, J shed 1 base, and the junction held 4 bases outside the gene matches. The CDR3 reads CASSLFASGGGTDTQYF. The DNA for the CDR3 is TGCGCCAGCAGCTTGTTTGCTAGCGGGGGGGGCACAGATACGCAGTATTTT.

The rearrangement uses TRBV19 and TRBJ2-7, with 11 bases aligning to TRBD2. The CDR3 has 15 residues. In germline, CDR1 is LNHDA, CDR2 SQIVND (reference sequence). V dropped 5 bases and J dropped 3; count of bases not matched to a gene: 6. CDR3: CASSVGTSGFYEQYF. CDR3 nucleotides: TGTGCCAGTAGTGTCGGGACTAGCGGATTCTACGAGCAGTACTTC.

The chain uses TRBV6-1 and TRBJ1-5; 9 bases are a match to TRBD1. Trimming cost V 6 bases and J 6 bases; bases outside gene matches: 3. Germline V lookup: CDR1 MNHNS, CDR2 SASEGT. The CDR3 contains 13 residues. CDR3 DNA: TGTGCCAGCAGAGGACAGGGGCGTCAGCCCCAGCATTTT. It specifies CASRGQGRQPQHF.

This chain links TRBV7-6 with TRBJ1-2; TRBD1 agrees at 8 bases. The CDR3 runs 13 residues. V lost 3 bases and J lost 8; bases outside the gene matches: 5. Germline V CDR1 and CDR2: SGHVS, FNYEAQ. The CDR3 nucleotides are TGTGCCAGCAGCTTTGCAGACAGGGGAGGCTACACCTTC. Amino acid sequence: CASSFADRGGYTF. The whole variable domain, remainder taken from reference TRBV7-6 and TRBJ1-2, is GAGVSQSPRYKVTKRGQDVALRCDPISGHVSLYWYRQALGQGPEFLTYFNYEAQQDKSGLPNDRFSAERPEGSISTLTIQRTEQRDSAMYRCASSFADRGGYTFGSGTRLTVV.

The chain couples TRBV29-1 to TRBJ2-3, with 7 bases that match TRBD2. The trim removed 6 bases at V and 2 bases at J, leaving 14 bases unmatched. The CDR3 has 16 residues. CDR1 and CDR2 from the germline V gene are SQVTM and ANQGSEA. CDR3: CSVRKSLTSVTDTQYF. CDR3 DNA sequence: TGCAGCGTCCGTAAGAGCCTTACTAGCGTCACAGATACGCAGTATTTT.

This rearrangement joins TRBV5-1 to TRBJ1-2; possible D gene TRBD1, 6 bases. Trimming left V 0 bases short and J 3 bases short, with 9 bases between. Looked up from germline, CDR1 is SGHRS and CDR2 is YFSETQ. This CDR3 region has 14 residues. The CDR3 loop is CASSLAQGHYGYTF. The CDR3 DNA follows: TGCGCCAGCAGCTTGGCACAGGGTCACTATGGCTACACCTTC.

The rearrangement links TRBV5-1 to TRBJ2-7; maybe TRBD1 (5 bases). CDR1 and CDR2 (germline): SGHRS, YFSETQ. This CDR3 is built from 16 residues. V lost 0 bases to trimming and J lost 3 bases, with 16 bases between them. The CDR3 sequence: CASSLGWGLSHYEQYF. The CDR3 DNA follows: TGCGCCAGCAGCTTGGGGTGGGGCCTTTCCCACTACGAGCAGTACTTC.

This chain connects TRBV7-9 to TRBJ2-7; 8 bases line up with TRBD2. V lost 1 base, J lost 4 bases, and 6 bases stayed unmatched. CDR3 length: 15 amino acids. From germline, CDR1 is SEHNR and CDR2 FQNEAQ (reference sequence). The CDR3 loop reads CASSLGSGGVYEQYF. Here the CDR3 DNA reads TGTGCCAGCAGCTTAGGTTCGGGGGGGGTTTACGAGCAGTACTTC.

The chain combines TRBV7-8 with TRBJ1-5, with TRBD1 identical over 9 bases. The CDR3 totals 15 residues. Germline trimming cut 5 bases from V and 6 bases from J; bases unmatched to any gene: 8. CDR1 and CDR2 from the germline V gene are SGHVS and FQNEAQ. The CDR3 DNA is TGTGCCAGCAGCCCTTTACGGACAGGGGTTCAGCCCCAGCATTTT. The encoded protein is CASSPLRTGVQPQHF. The full variable domain, its missing parts supplied by reference TRBV7-8 and TRBJ1-5, is GAGVSQSPRYKVAKRGQDVALRCDPISGHVSLFWYQQALGQGPEFLTYFQNEAQLDKSGLPSDRFFAERPEGSVSTLKIQRTQQEDSAVYLCASSPLRTGVQPQHFGDGTRLSIL.

CDR3 nucleotides: TGTGCCAGCTCACCACAGGCCAGCGTCGCCTACGAGCAGTACTTC. Translated: CASSPQASVAYEQYF. The chain couples TRBV18 to TRBJ2-7; D gene uncertain. Germline V gene sequence: CDR1 KGHSH, CDR2 LQKENI. V was pared by 1 base and J by 2 bases, with 12 bases between. CDR3 length: 15 amino acids.

The chain employs TRBV18 and TRBJ1-3; TRBD1 is a possible D gene (6 bases). V lost 5 bases to trimming and J lost 4 bases, with 15 bases between them. Per the germline V gene, CDR1 is KGHSH and CDR2 is LQKENI. CDR3 length: 15 residues. The CDR3, as DNA: TGTGCCAGCTCAAAATCGACAGGCACAGGAAACACCATATATTTT. Encoded protein: CASSKSTGTGNTIYF.